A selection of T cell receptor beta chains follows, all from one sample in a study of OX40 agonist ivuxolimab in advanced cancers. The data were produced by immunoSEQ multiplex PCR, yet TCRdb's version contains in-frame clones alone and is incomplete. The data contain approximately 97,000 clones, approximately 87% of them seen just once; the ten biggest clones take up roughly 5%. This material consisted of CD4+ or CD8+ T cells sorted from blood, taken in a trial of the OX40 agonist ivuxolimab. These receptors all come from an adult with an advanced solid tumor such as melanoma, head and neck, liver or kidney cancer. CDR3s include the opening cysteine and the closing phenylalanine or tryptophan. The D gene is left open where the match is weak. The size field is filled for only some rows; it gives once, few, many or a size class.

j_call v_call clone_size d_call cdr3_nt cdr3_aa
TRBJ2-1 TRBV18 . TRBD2 TGTGCCAGCTCCCCAGGAGGACTAGCGTTAAGCTCCTACAATGAGCAGTTCTTC CASSPGGLALSSYNEQFF
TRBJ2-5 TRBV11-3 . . TGTGCCAGCAGCTTAGGGTCCGGGAAAGAGACCCAGTACTTC CASSLGSGKETQYF
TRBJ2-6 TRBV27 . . TGTGCCAGCCAATGGGGGGCTGGGGCCAACGTCCTGACTTTC CASQWGAGANVLTF
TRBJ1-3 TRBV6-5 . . TGTGCCAGCAGTTATGAGGATTTGACTTATGGAAACACCATATATTTT CASSYEDLTYGNTIYF
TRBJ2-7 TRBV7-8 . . TGTGCCAGCAGCTTAACAAATTCCTACGAGCAGTACTTC CASSLTNSYEQYF
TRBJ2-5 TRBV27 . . TGTGCCAGCAGTTTAACACGAGTTGTAAAAGAGACCCAGTACTTC CASSLTRVVKETQYF
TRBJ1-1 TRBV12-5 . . TGTGCTAGTGGTTTGGGGCAGACAGCCAGCAACACTGAAGCTTTCTTT CASGLGQTASNTEAFF
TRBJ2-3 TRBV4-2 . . TGTGCCAGCAGCCAAGAGGTAGGGATCTCCACAGATACGCAGTATTTT CASSQEVGISTDTQYF
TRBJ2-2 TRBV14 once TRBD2 TGTGCCAGCAGTCTAGCGGGATCGAACACCGGGGAGCTGTTTTTT CASSLAGSNTGELFF
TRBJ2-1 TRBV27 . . TGTGCCAGCAGCCCTCTCTTTCATGAGCAGTTCTTC CASSPLFHEQFF
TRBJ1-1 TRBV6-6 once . TGTGCCAGCAGTTTGCGGGTCATGAACACTGAAGCTTTCTTT CASSLRVMNTEAFF
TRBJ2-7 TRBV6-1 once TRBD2 TGTGCCACCCAACTAGCGTTGGGCCCCTACGAGCAGTACTTC CATQLALGPYEQYF
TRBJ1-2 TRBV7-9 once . TGTGCCAGCAGCCCCCTCAGGGGCACCGATAACTATGGCTACACCTTC CASSPLRGTDNYGYTF